A selection of T cell receptor beta chains follows, all from one sample in a study of cytomegalovirus exposure and HLA in healthy donors. The repertoire was sequenced with immunoSEQ multiplex PCR; TCRdb's copy has only in-frame clones and lacks some. The sample shows fewer than 200,000 clones, roughly 73% of them seen only once. Sequences were obtained from PBMCs. Receptors originate from a woman aged 25-40 years in good health and CMV-seronegative. The CDR3 runs from the conserved cysteine through the conserved F or W. The D gene is left open where the match is weak. Clone size, where shown, is once, few, many, or a class for clones that have expanded.

d_gene: TRBD2
v_gene: TRBV5-4
abundance: .
j_gene: TRBJ2-5
CDR3aa: CASSLTGTSGGAGRETQYF
CDR3nt: TGTGCCAGCAGCTTGACCGGGACTAGCGGGGGGGCCGGCCGGGAGACCCAGTACTTC

d_gene: .
v_gene: TRBV19
abundance: .
j_gene: TRBJ1-4
CDR3aa: CASSILGATNEKLFF
CDR3nt: TGTGCCAGTAGTATTCTAGGGGCGACTAATGAAAAACTGTTTTTT

d_gene: .
v_gene: TRBV7-9
abundance: once
j_gene: TRBJ2-7
CDR3aa: CASSPTSGSYEQYF
CDR3nt: TGTGCCAGCAGCCCCACCTCGGGTAGCTACGAGCAGTACTTC

d_gene: TRBD1
v_gene: TRBV30
abundance: .
j_gene: TRBJ1-4
CDR3aa: CAWGGTGGFLTNEKLFF
CDR3nt: TGTGCCTGGGGGGGGACAGGGGGCTTTTTGACTAATGAAAAACTGTTTTTT

d_gene: TRBD1
v_gene: TRBV6-1
abundance: .
j_gene: TRBJ1-5
CDR3aa: CASSGTGQGNQPQHF
CDR3nt: TGTGCCAGCAGTGGGACGGGACAGGGCAATCAGCCCCAGCATTTT

d_gene: TRBD1
v_gene: TRBV10-3
abundance: few
j_gene: TRBJ1-2
CDR3aa: CAISLPGQGDYGYTF
CDR3nt: TGTGCCATCAGTTTACCGGGACAGGGTGACTATGGCTACACCTTC

d_gene: TRBD1
v_gene: TRBV2
abundance: .
j_gene: TRBJ2-7
CDR3aa: CASSGRKILGTGFYEQYF
CDR3nt: TGTGCCAGCAGTGGGAGAAAAATACTCGGGACAGGGTTTTACGAGCAGTACTTC

d_gene: .
v_gene: TRBV27
abundance: .
j_gene: TRBJ1-6
CDR3aa: CASSLLGSSYNSPLHF
CDR3nt: TGTGCCAGCAGTTTATTGGGGAGCTCCTATAATTCACCCCTCCACTTT

d_gene: .
v_gene: TRBV6-6
abundance: once
j_gene: TRBJ1-1
CDR3aa: CASSYSPGLNTEAFF
CDR3nt: TGTGCCAGCAGTTACTCTCCGGGGTTGAACACTGAAGCTTTCTTT

d_gene: .
v_gene: TRBV7-2
abundance: .
j_gene: TRBJ1-2
CDR3aa: CASSLVSRGGGYTF
CDR3nt: TGTGCCAGCAGCTTAGTATCCAGGGGCGGGGGCTACACCTTC

d_gene: .
v_gene: TRBV9
abundance: .
j_gene: TRBJ1-2
CDR3aa: CASSGGTNSGYTF
CDR3nt: TGTGCCAGCAGCGGCGGGACCAACAGCGGCTACACCTTC

d_gene: TRBD2
v_gene: TRBV30
abundance: .
j_gene: TRBJ2-3
CDR3aa: CAWSQGLARTFSNTQYF
CDR3nt: TGTGCCTGGAGTCAGGGACTAGCGAGGACTTTCTCTAATACGCAGTATTTT

d_gene: .
v_gene: TRBV4-1
abundance: .
j_gene: TRBJ2-1
CDR3aa: CASSFGLYNEQFF
CDR3nt: TGCGCCAGCAGCTTTGGACTCTACAATGAGCAGTTCTTC

d_gene: .
v_gene: TRBV12-2
abundance: .
j_gene: TRBJ2-7
CDR3aa: CASRTSGSRRYEQYF
CDR3nt: TGTGCAAGTCGCACTAGCGGGAGTAGGCGTTACGAGCAGTACTTC

d_gene: TRBD1
v_gene: TRBV27
abundance: .
j_gene: TRBJ2-7
CDR3aa: CASSETGGLSSYEQYF
CDR3nt: TGTGCCAGCAGTGAGACAGGGGGACTAAGCTCCTACGAGCAGTACTTC

d_gene: .
v_gene: TRBV4-1
abundance: few
j_gene: TRBJ1-6
CDR3aa: CASSQHASRGGSSPLHF
CDR3nt: TGCGCCAGCAGCCAACACGCGAGCAGGGGTGGGAGTTCACCCCTCCACTTT

d_gene: .
v_gene: TRBV11-2
abundance: few
j_gene: TRBJ2-3
CDR3aa: CASSTQRVDGDTQYF
CDR3nt: TGTGCCAGCAGCACCCAGCGGGTAGATGGAGATACGCAGTATTTT

d_gene: TRBD2
v_gene: TRBV29-1
abundance: .
j_gene: TRBJ2-1
CDR3aa: CSADPGLALVNEQFF
CDR3nt: TGCAGCGCCGACCCGGGACTAGCTCTGGTCAATGAGCAGTTCTTC

d_gene: TRBD1
v_gene: TRBV15
abundance: .
j_gene: TRBJ2-6
CDR3aa: CATSRDREGGANVLTF
CDR3nt: TGTGCCACCAGCAGGGACAGGGAAGGTGGGGCCAACGTCCTGACTTTC

d_gene: TRBD1
v_gene: TRBV30
abundance: .
j_gene: TRBJ1-2
CDR3aa: CAWRGRGTDGYTF
CDR3nt: TGTGCCTGGAGAGGCAGGGGGACGGATGGCTACACCTTC

d_gene: .
v_gene: TRBV7-7
abundance: .
j_gene: TRBJ1-2
CDR3aa: CASSKTDSSAYGYTF
CDR3nt: TGTGCTAGCAGCAAAACTGACAGCTCCGCCTATGGCTACACCTTC

d_gene: .
v_gene: TRBV13
abundance: .
j_gene: TRBJ2-1
CDR3aa: CASSPRGRVGSDEQFF
CDR3nt: TGTGCCAGCAGCCCCCGGGGTAGGGTAGGCTCGGATGAGCAGTTCTTC